This T cell receptor (beta chain) was sequenced in a study of spatial heterogeneity in lung cancer. Study-wide context: The donor group consisted of over 55 patients who had untreated, early-stage non-small cell lung cancer. PBMC samples from follow-up, where available, were sequenced a median of roughly 2 years after resection.

A single record per CDR3 protein comes from TCRdb applying MiXCR to the 5' RACE reads. The data hold about 16,000 distinct CDR3 sequences, with roughly 6.3% observed a single time. The germline gives CDR1 SGHTA, CDR2 FQGNSA. CDR3 size: 15 residues. V lost 5 bases to trimming and J lost 0 bases, with 11 bases between them. This clonotype was recorded at least ten times. As to time point: blood at routine non-recurrence follow-up after resection. This clonotype was obtained from a male donor with early-stage non-small cell lung cancer. The starting material was PBMCs, obtained at follow-up. The rearrangement uses TRBV7-2 and TRBJ2-1, with D tentatively TRBD2 (6 bases). The CDR3 loop reads CASSPRRGSYNEQFF. CDR3 sequence (DNA): TGTGCCAGCAGCCCCCGGCGGGGCTCCTACAATGAGCAGTTCTTC.